This T cell receptor beta chain was found in a study of T cells in Graves' hyperthyroidism and ophthalmopathy. In the study overall: Pretreatment peripheral blood was obtained at initial diagnosis.

The germline V gene has CDR1 DFQATT and CDR2 SNEGSKA (reference sequence). The V end lost 4 bases, the J end lost 6 bases, and 8 bases lay between the germline ends. The CDR3 is made up of 11 amino acids. RNA transcripts were the template for amplifying TCR beta CDR3 regions. The HTBI set primed first-round TCR CDR3 RT-PCR. MiXCR, applied by TCRdb to the multiplex PCR reads, yields one record per CDR3 protein. This table holds about 740,000 distinct CDR3 sequences, less than 15% found once. Patients aged 18 to 65 had newly diagnosed hyperthyroidism lasting under 2 months. A roughly 9.3 ml volume of fresh peripheral blood provided the PBMCs.

Input material: blood. The V call is TRBV20-1, the J call TRBJ2-3; D call uncertain. The sequence was collected from a woman under 30 with Graves' hyperthyroidism. CDR3 coding DNA: TGCAGTGCTATGGGATTGGATACGCAGTATTTT. Protein product: CSAMGLDTQYF.